These 24 T cell receptor beta chains were all obtained from the same sample, sequenced in a study of blood T cell repertoires in COVID-19. Using immunoSEQ multiplex PCR, the repertoire was profiled, and TCRdb retains in-frame clones only, with some absent. The profile covers about 49,000 clones, with under 90% appearing a single time and 20% to 25% taken by the ten largest. The sample taken for sequencing was peripheral blood. The origin of the receptors is an elderly woman with COVID-19, enrolled during active disease.

Within the sample, this clone is medium-sized. The rearrangement uses TRBV15 and TRBJ2-1, with 12 positions matching TRBD2. This CDR3 is 16 amino acids long. After removal of 1 base from V and 9 bases from J, the junction contained 7 bases not matched to a gene. CDR1 LNHNV and CDR2 YYDKDF come from the germline V gene (reference sequence). The CDR3 is CATSRGIGTSGFEQFF. CDR3 in DNA: TGTGCCACCAGCAGAGGGATTGGGACTAGCGGGTTTGAGCAGTTCTTC. The variable domain in full, with the rest retrieved from reference TRBV15 and TRBJ2-1, is DAMVIQNPRYQVTQFGKPVTLSCSQTLNHNVMYWYQQKSSQAPKLLFHYYDKDFNNEADTPDNFQSRRPNTSFCFLDIRSPGLGDTAMYLCATSRGIGTSGFEQFFGPGTRLTVL.

This chain connects TRBV30 to TRBJ2-5; maybe TRBD2 (5 bases). Germline V gene lookup returns CDR1 GTSNPN and CDR2 SVGIG (reference sequence). V was trimmed by 2 bases and J by 1 base, leaving 8 bases between them. The CDR3 length is 13 residues. CDR3 loop: CAWSRLRQETQYF. CDR3 nucleotides: TGTGCCTGGAGTCGACTACGCCAAGAGACCCAGTACTTC.

The chain is built from TRBV6-5 and TRBJ2-2, with D possibly TRBD2 on 5 matching bases. This CDR3 contains 15 residues. Germline V gene sequence: CDR1 MNHEY, CDR2 SVGAGI. V shed 10 bases and J shed 0 bases, with 15 bases lying between them. Written as DNA, the CDR3 is TGTGCCACCTTTGAGGGCGGAGCGAACACCGGGGAGCTGTTTTTT. Amino acids: CATFEGGANTGELFF.

J is TRBJ1-2 and V is TRBV28; D possibly corresponds to TRBD1 (5 bases). CDR1 is MDHEN, CDR2 SYDVKM, per germline. V lost 3 bases and J 4 bases, leaving 6 bases between the germline ends. This CDR3 has 12 residues. The CDR3 bases are TGTGCCAGCAGTTTGGGGCCCTATGGCTACACCTTC. Translated, it gives CASSLGPYGYTF.

The chain carries TRBV24-1 and TRBJ2-1; TRBD1 matches at 9 bases. In germline, CDR1 is KGHDR, CDR2 SFDVKD. This CDR3 is built from 17 residues. The V and J ends lost 2 bases and 5 bases, in that order; junction bases with no gene match: 9. CDR3: CATSDSPGTGLHNEQFF. The CDR3 bases are TGTGCCACCAGTGATTCCCCCGGGACAGGGCTCCACAATGAGCAGTTCTTC.

The chain uses TRBV27 and TRBJ1-2, with 10 bases matching TRBD1. The J segment lost 5 bases and the V segment lost 11 bases, leaving 14 bases of the junction unmatched. The CDR3 has 15 residues. CDR1 is MNHEY and CDR2 is SMNVEV in the germline V gene (reference sequence). DNA for the CDR3: TGTGCCTCCTCAACCAAAGGGACAGGGGTGTATGGCTACACCTTC. Its translation: CASSTKGTGVYGYTF.

This clone is a singleton in its sample. The V call is TRBV27, the J call TRBJ2-7; 9 bases are a match to TRBD2. V dropped 2 bases and J dropped 7; count of bases not matched to a gene: 9. The CDR3 consists of 15 residues. Germline V gene lookup returns CDR1 MNHEY and CDR2 SMNVEV (reference sequence). The DNA for the CDR3 is TGTGCCAGCAGTTTAATCGGCGGGAGGGCCAGTGAGCAGTACTTC. Translation: CASSLIGGRASEQYF.

The rearrangement joins TRBV27 to TRBJ1-4; 9 bases are shared with TRBD1. Germline V lookup: CDR1 MNHEY, CDR2 SMNVEV (reference sequence). V lost 5 bases, J lost 8 bases, and 6 bases stayed unmatched. The CDR3 spans 14 residues. The CDR3 region has the DNA TGTGCCAGCAGTAAACAGGGGGCGGGCGAAAAACTGTTTTTT. Translation: CASSKQGAGEKLFF. The whole variable domain, filled in from reference TRBV27 and TRBJ1-4, reads EAQVTQNPRYLITVTGKKLTVTCSQNMNHEYMSWYRQDPGLGLRQIYYSMNVEVTDKGDVPEGYKVSRKEKRNFPLILESPSPNQTSLYFCASSKQGAGEKLFFGSGTQLSVL.

This sequence joins TRBV2 and TRBJ2-7; TRBD1 matches 8 bases. CDR1 and CDR2 from the germline V gene are SNHLY and FYNNEI. The J segment lost 5 bases and the V segment lost 7 bases, leaving 10 bases of the junction unmatched. The CDR3 is 14 residues long. The DNA of the CDR3 is TGTGCCAGCATTGACAGGGGTGGTCTGGACGAGCAGTACTTC. The encoded protein is CASIDRGGLDEQYF.

J is TRBJ2-5 and V is TRBV5-6, with D possibly TRBD1 on 6 matching bases. CDR1 and CDR2 (germline): SGHDT, YYEEEE. The CDR3 is 15 amino acids. V was clipped by 0 bases and J by 5 bases, with 14 bases between them. The CDR3 region has the DNA TGTGCCAGCAGCTTGGACGGCAGGGGATTGGAGACCCAGTACTTC. Protein: CASSLDGRGLETQYF.

V is TRBV7-8 and J is TRBJ1-2; 9 positions match TRBD1. CDR3 length: 15 residues. With 5 bases clipped from V and 7 bases from J, the junction kept 11 bases outside the gene matches. Germline CDR1 and CDR2: SGHVS and FQNEAQ. The CDR3 here is CASSPRGQGFIGYTF. CDR3 DNA: TGTGCCAGCAGCCCCCGGGGACAGGGTTTCATTGGCTACACCTTC.

The CDR3 DNA follows: TGTGCCAGCAGCTTGGGACAGGGTCGGAATGAGCAGTTCTTC. This codes for CASSLGQGRNEQFF. This rearrangement joins TRBV7-9 to TRBJ2-1, with 9 positions matching TRBD1. Germline CDR1 reads SEHNR; CDR2 reads FQNEAQ (reference sequence). V was clipped by 3 bases and J by 7 bases; unmatched bases: 4. The CDR3 is 14 amino acids.

The chain carries TRBV5-5 and TRBJ2-7; 7 nucleotides agree with TRBD1. Germline V gene data show CDR1 as SGHKS and CDR2 as YYEKEE (reference sequence). V gave up 1 base and J gave up 7 bases; unmatched junction bases: 8. The CDR3 covers 14 residues. The CDR3 reads CASSLTGDLGEQYF. CDR3 bases: TGTGCCAGCAGCTTGACAGGGGATCTAGGAGAGCAGTACTTC.

V and J are TRBV2 and TRBJ2-7; 12 bases map to TRBD1. The CDR3 is 15 amino acids. The junction had 4 bases not matched to a gene; V was cut back by 1 base and J by 6 bases. The germline CDR1 and CDR2 sequences are SNHLY and FYNNEI. The CDR3: CASSEEGTGGLEQYF. The CDR3 DNA reads TGTGCCAGCAGTGAAGAAGGGACAGGGGGCCTCGAGCAGTACTTC.

The chain joins TRBV6-2 or TRBV6-3 to TRBJ1-5; 10 positions match TRBD1. V lost 5 bases, J lost 7 bases, and 17 bases stayed unmatched. The CDR3 loop spans 18 amino acids. Germline assignment: CDR1 MNHEY and CDR2 SVGEGT. CDR3 in DNA: TGTGCCAGCAGTCCCCCCTCCGGGACAGGGGTGATGAGGCAGCCCCAGCATTTT. Translating it yields CASSPPSGTGVMRQPQHF.

The V and J genes are TRBV9 and TRBJ2-2; 7 nucleotides align to TRBD1. The CDR3 has 15 residues. CDR1 is SGDLS, CDR2 YYNGEE, per germline. V lost 4 bases, J lost 1 base, and 4 bases stayed unmatched. CDR3: CASSPRQGNTGELFF. For the CDR3, the DNA is TGTGCCAGCAGCCCTCGACAGGGGAACACCGGGGAGCTGTTTTTT.

V gene TRBV7-9 combines with J gene TRBJ2-5, with D uncertain. The CDR3 runs 14 residues. The V end lost 4 bases, the J end lost 4 bases, and 13 bases lay between the germline ends. CDR1 is SEHNR, CDR2 FQNEAQ, per germline (reference sequence). The CDR3 nucleotides read TGTGCCAGCAGCTCGAAGAGGTTTACAGAGACCCAGTACTTC. Translation gives CASSSKRFTETQYF. The full variable domain, its missing parts supplied by reference TRBV7-9 and TRBJ2-5, is DTGVSQNPRHKITKRGQNVTFRCDPISEHNRLYWYRQTLGQGPEFLTYFQNEAQLEKSRLLSDRFSAERPKGSFSTLEIQRTEQGDSAMYLCASSSKRFTETQYFGPGTRLLVL.

The chain uses TRBV12-3 or TRBV12-4 and TRBJ2-3; TRBD2 aligns across 10 bases. The CDR3 is 13 residues long. The V gene end was trimmed by 7 bases and the J gene end by 6 bases; junction bases not matched to a gene: 4. The CDR3 here is CASTSGSSDTQYF. The CDR3 DNA reads TGTGCCAGCACTAGCGGGAGTTCGGATACGCAGTATTTT.

There are a few counts of this clone. The CDR3 protein is CASSAQEGGETQYF. CDR3 DNA sequence: TGTGCCAGCAGCGCTCAGGAGGGAGGAGAGACCCAGTACTTC. The chain combines TRBV7-9 with TRBJ2-5; possible D gene TRBD2, 6 bases. CDR3 length: 14 amino acids. Trimming left V 5 bases short and J 4 bases short, with 14 bases between. CDR1 and CDR2 (germline): SEHNR, FQNEAQ (reference sequence).

This clone was observed once. The genes are TRBV27 and TRBJ2-1; 8 positions match TRBD2. This CDR3 contains 15 residues. The J segment lost 6 bases and the V segment lost 5 bases, leaving 9 bases of the junction unmatched. Germline lookup yields CDR1 MNHEY and CDR2 SMNVEV (reference sequence). The CDR3: CASSPIAGSSNEQFF. The CDR3, as DNA: TGTGCCAGCAGTCCTATAGCGGGATCTAGCAATGAGCAGTTCTTC.

The J gene is TRBJ2-3, the V gene TRBV7-8; 10 bases line up with TRBD2. V shed 5 bases and J 1 base; nucleotides not matched to a gene: 9. Germline V lookup: CDR1 SGHVS, CDR2 FQNEAQ. This CDR3 has 17 residues. CDR3 coding DNA: TGTGCCAGCAGCCGAGCCCCTAGCGGGAGTGGCACAGATACGCAGTATTTT. As protein: CASSRAPSGSGTDTQYF.

The gene calls are TRBV24-1 and TRBJ2-7; 7 nucleotides agree with TRBD2. There are 14 residues in the CDR3. The trim removed 6 bases at V and 2 bases at J, leaving 6 bases unmatched. The germline CDR1 and CDR2 sequences are KGHDR and SFDVKD. DNA of the CDR3: TGTGCCACCAGTTCTAGCGGACTCCCCTACGAGCAGTACTTC. This gives the protein CATSSSGLPYEQYF.

This sequence joins TRBV7-9 and TRBJ2-2; D unresolved. The CDR3 length is 13 residues. Germline V lookup: CDR1 SEHNR, CDR2 FQNEAQ (reference sequence). Trimming pared 5 bases from V and 6 bases from J, leaving 10 bases between. CDR3 loop: CASSARMAGELFF. The CDR3 DNA follows: TGTGCCAGCAGCGCGAGAATGGCCGGGGAGCTGTTTTTT.

The rearrangement links TRBV28 to TRBJ2-7; 11 bases match TRBD1. Germline values: CDR1 MDHEN, CDR2 SYDVKM. The V and J ends lost 6 bases and 6 bases, in that order; junction bases with no gene match: 7. The CDR3 covers 14 residues. CDR3 DNA: TGTGCCAGCAGATCCGGGACAGGGGGACGCGAGCAGTACTTC. It encodes CASRSGTGGREQYF.